The source of this T cell receptor (beta chain) is a study of early T cells in non-severe SARS-CoV-2 infection. TCRdb independently ran MiXCR on the 5' RACE reads; one entry per CDR3 protein. The table has more than 65,000 distinct CDR3 sequences, roughly 15% seen once. The CDR3 totals 13 residues. The trim removed 8 bases at V and 6 bases at J, leaving 9 bases unmatched. Germline loops: CDR1 MDHEN, CDR2 SYDVKM. The origin of this receptor is an adult who was a healthcare worker with PCR-confirmed SARS-CoV-2 infection or an uninfected control (not recorded which). The input for sequencing was whole blood, taken at baseline. V and J are TRBV28 and TRBJ2-7; the match to TRBD2 covers 8 bases. The CDR3: CASEFGGAGEQYF. CDR3 bases: TGTGCCAGCGAGTTCGGGGGGGCCGGCGAGCAGTACTTC. Full variable domain (missing parts from reference TRBV28 and TRBJ2-7): DVKVTQSSRYLVKRTGEKVFLECVQDMDHENMFWYRQDPGLGLRLIYFSYDVKMKEKGDIPEGYSVSREKKERFSLILESASTNQTSMYLCASEFGGAGEQYFGPGTRLTVT.